This TCR beta chain was identified during a study of PD-L1 blockade in urothelial cancer. Study summary: About nine tenths of the roughly 29 patients comprised males who had bladder-origin urothelial cancer. Individuals in the cohort had been given 0 to 3 earlier chemotherapy regimens.

Time point meaning: pretreatment peripheral blood. Patients in the study were battling locally advanced or metastatic urothelial carcinoma. Pretreatment sampling and on-treatment sampling together yielded between 1 and 8 samples for each patient. Only in-frame clones appear in the TCRdb table, and some are missing; sequencing was by immunoSEQ multiplex PCR. The sample consists of tens of thousands of clones, 65% to 85% of them appearing once. Trimming took 3 bases from V and 0 from J; bases not matched to a gene: 7. CDR3 length: 18 amino acids. CDR1 is SGHRS and CDR2 is YFSETQ in the germline V gene. The V gene is TRBV5-1, the J gene TRBJ2-2, with 11 bases lining up with TRBD1. The sequence was obtained from a man aged 55 to 70 with urothelial cancer. This material consisted of PBMCs, taken around atezolizumab (anti-PD-L1) treatment. The CDR3 here is CASSSEDRGPTNTGELFF. DNA of the CDR3: TGCGCCAGCAGCTCGGAGGACAGGGGGCCTACGAACACCGGGGAGCTGTTTTTT.